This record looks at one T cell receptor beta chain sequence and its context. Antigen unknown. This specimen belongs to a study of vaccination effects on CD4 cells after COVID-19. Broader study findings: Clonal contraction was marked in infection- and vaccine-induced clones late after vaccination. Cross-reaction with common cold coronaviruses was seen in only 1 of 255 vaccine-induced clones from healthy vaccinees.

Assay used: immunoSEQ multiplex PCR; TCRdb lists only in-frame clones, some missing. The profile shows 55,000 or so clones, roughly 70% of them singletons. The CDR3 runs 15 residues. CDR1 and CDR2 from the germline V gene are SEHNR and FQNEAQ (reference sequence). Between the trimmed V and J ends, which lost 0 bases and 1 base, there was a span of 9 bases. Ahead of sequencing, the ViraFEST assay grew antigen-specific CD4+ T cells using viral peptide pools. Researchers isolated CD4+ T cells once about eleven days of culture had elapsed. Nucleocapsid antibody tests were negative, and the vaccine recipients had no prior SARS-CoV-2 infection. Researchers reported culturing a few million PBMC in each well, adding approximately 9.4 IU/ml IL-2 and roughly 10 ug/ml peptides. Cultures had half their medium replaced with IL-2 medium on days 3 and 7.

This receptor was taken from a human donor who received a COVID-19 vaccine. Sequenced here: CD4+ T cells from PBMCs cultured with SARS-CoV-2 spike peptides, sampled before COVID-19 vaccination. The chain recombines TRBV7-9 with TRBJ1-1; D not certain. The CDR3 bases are TGTGCCAGCAGCTTAGCGCTAATGGGGAACACTGAAGCTTTCTTT. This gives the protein CASSLALMGNTEAFF.